A selection of T cell receptor beta chains follows, all from one sample in a study of OX40 agonist ivuxolimab in advanced cancers. The data were produced by immunoSEQ multiplex PCR, yet TCRdb's version contains in-frame clones alone and is incomplete. This sample yields about 82,000 clones, of which more than 90% are seen a single time; about 0.63% belongs to the top ten. Source: CD4+ or CD8+ T cells sorted from blood, taken in a trial of the OX40 agonist ivuxolimab. These receptors were taken from an adult with an advanced solid tumor such as melanoma, head and neck, liver or kidney cancer. The CDR3 runs from the conserved cysteine through the conserved F or W. The order of the fields is J gene, V gene, CDR3 length, D gene, clone size, CDR3 protein, CDR3 DNA. The D gene is left open where the match is weak. Expanded clones get a size class; other rows say once, few or many, or leave the size out.

>TRBJ2-3|TRBV2|14|.|.
CASSGTWVTDTQYF
TGTGCCAGCAGCGGCACCTGGGTCACAGATACGCAGTATTTT
>TRBJ2-7|TRBV11-2|13|TRBD1|.
CASSRDRLYEQYF
TGTGCCAGCAGCCGGGACAGACTCTACGAGCAGTACTTC
>TRBJ2-3|TRBV29-1|13|TRBD1|.
CSVGQVNTDTQYF
TGCAGCGTGGGACAGGTGAACACAGATACGCAGTATTTT
>TRBJ2-7|TRBV18|14|TRBD2|.
CASSPGLAEDEQYF
TGTGCCAGCTCACCGGGACTAGCAGAGGACGAGCAGTACTTC
>TRBJ1-6|TRBV10-3|12|TRBD1|.
CATRTGGSPLHF
TGTGCCACCAGAACAGGGGGTTCACCCCTCCACTTT
>TRBJ2-2|TRBV6-1|11|.|.
CASSRTGELFF
TGTGCCAGCAGCAGGACCGGGGAGCTGTTTTTT
>TRBJ1-3|TRBV11-2|18|.|.
CASSSTRDTGVSGNTIYF
TGTGCCAGCAGCTCCACCCGGGACACCGGAGTCTCTGGAAACACCATATATTTT
>TRBJ1-6|TRBV11-1|13|.|.
CASSVLGNSPLHF
TGTGCCAGCAGCGTGCTGGGTAATTCACCCCTCCACTTT
>TRBJ1-2|TRBV4-1|13|.|.
CASSQDGWSGYTF
TGCGCCAGCAGCCAAGACGGGTGGTCTGGCTACACCTTC
>TRBJ2-4|TRBV30|16|.|once
CAWSPPGKEAKNIQYF
TGTGCCTGGAGCCCCCCCGGTAAAGAAGCCAAAAACATTCAGTACTTC
>TRBJ2-7|TRBV6-6|14|TRBD2|.
CATWEVGGGYEQYF
TGTGCCACGTGGGAGGTTGGGGGGGGCTACGAGCAGTACTTC
>TRBJ2-6|TRBV23-1|17|.|.
CASSMYRQQSRANVLTF
TGCGCCAGCAGTATGTATAGGCAACAAAGTCGGGCCAACGTCCTGACTTTC
>TRBJ2-3|TRBV5-1|16|.|.
CASSPEGRPSTDTQYF
TGCGCCAGCAGCCCTGAGGGGAGACCTAGCACAGATACGCAGTATTTT
>TRBJ1-3|TRBV7-6|16|TRBD1|.
CASSSVDRVSGNTIYF
TGTGCCAGCAGCTCCGTCGACAGGGTGTCTGGAAACACCATATATTTT
>TRBJ2-3|TRBV2|23|TRBD2|.
CASSERTSGRASMRSVFTDTQYF
TGTGCCAGCAGTGAACGGACTAGCGGGAGGGCCTCTATGCGGTCGGTCTTCACAGATACGCAGTATTTT
>TRBJ1-6|TRBV30|15|TRBD1|.
CAWTTLTGRNSPLHF
TGTGCCTGGACCACACTGACAGGGAGGAATTCACCCCTCCACTTT
>TRBJ2-5|TRBV5-3|20|.|once
CARSLGPGQRIDYYQETQYF
TGTGCCAGAAGCTTGGGCCCGGGGCAGCGGATCGACTATTACCAAGAGACCCAGTACTTC
>TRBJ1-2|TRBV11-2|15|.|.
CASSLGEGHKYGYTF
TGTGCCAGCAGCTTGGGGGAGGGACACAAGTATGGCTACACCTTC
>TRBJ2-7|TRBV6-5|14|TRBD2|.
CASSYGAGDNEQYF
TGTGCCAGCAGTTACGGGGCGGGAGATAACGAGCAGTACTTC
>TRBJ2-3|TRBV7-2|16|.|.
CASSFRGGLAADTQYF
TGTGCCAGCAGCTTTAGAGGCGGCCTAGCCGCAGATACGCAGTATTTT
>TRBJ1-2|TRBV2|15|.|once
CASRKDGTSNYGYTF
TGTGCCAGCAGAAAGGACGGAACCTCTAACTATGGCTACACCTTC
>TRBJ2-1|TRBV5-1|16|.|.
CASNPGGGLPGNEQFF
TGCGCCAGCAACCCAGGGGGGGGCCTCCCTGGCAATGAGCAGTTCTTC
>TRBJ2-7|TRBV11-3|12|.|.
CASSWTVDEQYF
TGTGCCAGCAGCTGGACTGTGGACGAGCAGTACTTC
>TRBJ1-5|TRBV19|14|.|few
CASSGQGSNQPQHF
TGTGCCAGTAGTGGGCAGGGGAGCAATCAGCCCCAGCATTTT
>TRBJ2-5|TRBV7-6|12|.|.
CASSLGSETQYF
TGTGCCAGCAGCTTAGGCAGCGAGACCCAGTACTTC
>TRBJ2-5|TRBV18|13|.|.
CASSRIQGETQYF
TGTGCCAGCTCACGAATTCAGGGGGAGACCCAGTACTTC
>TRBJ2-1|TRBV5-1|17|.|.
CASSPGGVSVSYNEQFF
TGCGCCAGCAGCCCTGGTGGTGTCAGCGTCTCCTACAATGAGCAGTTCTTC
>TRBJ1-1|TRBV5-6|16|.|.
CASSLAGGLDVAEAFF
TGTGCCAGCAGCTTGGCCGGGGGACTGGATGTGGCTGAAGCTTTCTTT
>TRBJ2-3|TRBV10-3|16|TRBD2|.
CATLPLGGSGGDTQYF
TGTGCCACCCTTCCTTTGGGGGGATCGGGGGGAGATACGCAGTATTTT
>TRBJ1-1|TRBV2|13|.|few
CASSQTRNTEAFF
TGTGCCAGCAGCCAGACCCGGAACACTGAAGCTTTCTTT
>TRBJ2-3|TRBV5-4|16|.|.
CASSRPTADLSDTQYF
TGTGCCAGCAGCCGGCCTACCGCTGACCTCTCAGATACGCAGTATTTT
>TRBJ1-3|TRBV5-1|16|.|.
CASSSNGGRGENTIYF
TGCGCCAGCAGCTCCAACGGGGGGCGAGGCGAAAACACCATATATTTT
>TRBJ1-4|TRBV6-6|14|TRBD1|.
CASATGRRNEKLFF
TGTGCCAGCGCGACAGGGAGGAGAAATGAAAAACTGTTTTTT
>TRBJ2-3|TRBV7-7|16|.|.
CASSAIAALPPDTQYF
TGTGCTAGCAGCGCAATAGCCGCCCTCCCTCCAGATACGCAGTATTTT
>TRBJ2-3|TRBV19|15|TRBD2|.
CASSNGLAARNTQYF
TGTGCCAGTAGTAACGGCCTAGCGGCGCGAAATACGCAGTATTTT
>TRBJ1-6|TRBV19|13|.|.
CASKQGINSPLHF
TGTGCCAGTAAGCAGGGTATCAATTCACCCCTCCACTTT
>TRBJ2-1|TRBV30|16|.|few
CAWSERGRVSYNEQFF
TGTGCCTGGAGTGAGAGGGGCCGAGTCTCCTACAATGAGCAGTTCTTC
>TRBJ2-1|TRBV11-3|15|TRBD2|.
CASSFGGRLNNEQFF
TGTGCCAGCAGCTTTGGCGGGAGGCTTAACAATGAGCAGTTCTTC
>TRBJ2-7|TRBV6-1|14|TRBD1|.
CASRPGQGAYEQYF
TGTGCCAGCAGACCGGGACAGGGAGCCTACGAGCAGTACTTC
>TRBJ1-2|TRBV7-9|13|.|.
CASSLGQYYGYTF
TGTGCCAGCAGCTTAGGGCAGTACTATGGCTACACCTTC
>TRBJ2-7|TRBV27|18|TRBD1|.
CASSLLLRPGQGAGEQYF
TGTGCCAGCAGTTTACTGCTACGCCCGGGACAGGGGGCTGGGGAGCAGTACTTC
>TRBJ1-6|TRBV5-8|13|.|once
CASRGTTSAPLHF
TGTGCCAGCAGGGGGACTACCTCCGCACCCCTCCACTTT
>TRBJ2-6|TRBV7-8|17|.|.
CASSLSHGQTGANVLTF
TGTGCCAGCAGCTTATCTCACGGGCAGACCGGGGCCAACGTCCTGACTTTC
>TRBJ2-2|TRBV5-1|13|.|.
CASSLEGTGELFF
TGCGCCAGCAGCCTCGAGGGGACCGGGGAGCTGTTTTTT